This TCR beta chain is drawn from a study of blood T cell repertoires in COVID-19. About the study: Acute and convalescent COVID-19 specimens originated in the United States, Italy and Spain. PBMCs, B-cell-depleted T cells, or T cells provided the cDNA or gDNA that made up the material.

Germline loops: CDR1 SGHAT, CDR2 FQDESV (reference sequence). The CDR3 is 16 residues long. The trim removed 5 bases at V and 0 bases at J, leaving 5 bases unmatched. TCRdb's table, derived via immunoSEQ multiplex PCR, lists solely in-frame clones and lacks some. The sample has fewer than 350,000 clones, roughly 90% seen once; the top ten hold roughly 5.2%. Participant ages covered about 18 to 100 years across 24 US areas. Membership in each cohort depended on participant-reported clinical history. The TCR was taken from a man aged 55-75 years who had recovered from COVID-19. The chain is built from TRBV11-1 and TRBJ2-5; 11 positions match TRBD2. Material for sequencing was PBMCs or T cells enriched from blood (not recorded which). The CDR3 nucleotides read TGTGCCAGCAGCCATAGCGGGAGGGGTTACCAAGAGACCCAGTACTTC. Protein: CASSHSGRGYQETQYF.